The 27 T cell receptor beta chains below were found in one sample sequenced in a study of regulatory T cells in long-lasting Graves disease. CDR3 regions were amplified by Arm-PCR using iRepertoire HTBI primers to build TCR beta libraries. TCRdb re-called the multiplex PCR reads through MiXCR, storing one row per CDR3 protein. The table includes 550,000 to 650,000 distinct CDR3 sequences, 16% detected once. As to time point: newly diagnosed GD, antithyroid drugs for less than 3 months. From PBMCs, RNA was extracted and then used to make the TCR library. These records were also assigned to another study, of T cells in Graves' hyperthyroidism and ophthalmopathy.

Sample: peripheral blood mononuclear cells (PBMCs), taken at new diagnosis, from a patient treated with antithyroid drugs. These receptors all stem from a man younger than 35 with Graves disease.

In this sample, this clonotype turned up a few times. This chain joins TRBV7-6 and TRBJ2-5, with TRBD1 identical over 10 bases. This CDR3 is 16 amino acids long. CDR1 is SGHVS and CDR2 is FNYEAQ in the germline V gene. Trimming removed 1 base from V and 5 bases from J; junction bases left unmatched: 7. CDR3 DNA: TGTGCCAGCAGCTTAGAAGGGACAGGGGTTGGGGAGACCCAGTACTTC. The encoded protein is CASSLEGTGVGETQYF.

This clonotype has ten or more counts. The rearrangement links TRBV5-1 to TRBJ2-7, with 13 bases that match TRBD2. This CDR3 contains 15 residues. Unmatched junction bases numbered 3, after V lost 3 bases and J lost 3 bases. CDR1 and CDR2 from the germline V gene are SGHRS and YFSETQ. CDR3 loop: CASSWGTSGDYEQYF. CDR3 sequence (DNA): TGCGCCAGCAGCTGGGGGACTAGCGGGGACTACGAGCAGTACTTC.

Ten or more counts support this clonotype. One junction end does not reproduce the germline sequence, and a read error may be involved. V and J are TRBV27 and TRBJ2-5, with TRBD1 as a possible D gene (6 bases). CDR3 size: 13 residues. Germline CDR1 MNHEY, CDR2 SMNVEV (reference sequence). CDR3 residues: CASSLGSGQTPNF. In nucleotides, the CDR3 is TGTGCCAGCAGTTTAGGTTCTGGACAGACTCCAAACTTC.

The chain couples TRBV25-1 to TRBJ1-5, with D perhaps matching TRBD1 (5 bases). Germline CDR1 and CDR2: MGHDK and SYGVNS. Trimming took off 2 bases at V and 9 bases at J, with 17 bases between the two ends. The CDR3 length is 15 residues. The CDR3 spells CASSENARPGGPQHF. The CDR3 region has the DNA TGTGCCAGCAGTGAAAATGCCAGGCCTGGGGGGCCCCAGCATTTT.

This chain uses TRBV20-1 with TRBJ1-5; TRBD1 matches at 10 bases. CDR1 and CDR2 from the germline V gene are DFQATT and SNEGSKA (reference sequence). The CDR3 is made up of 18 amino acids. V shed 0 bases, J shed 7 bases, and the junction held 15 bases outside the gene matches. The CDR3 DNA is TGCAGTGCTAGAGATCCACGGGACAGGGGTCCGGTCAGCCAGCCCCAGCATTTT. This translates into CSARDPRDRGPVSQPQHF.

This clonotype occurred many times. The chain has TRBV2 and TRBJ2-1; tentative D call: TRBD2 (6 bases). Trimming took 2 bases from V and 0 from J, leaving 8 bases between them. The germline CDR1 and CDR2 sequences are SNHLY and FYNNEI. The CDR3 covers 15 residues. CDR3 nucleotides: TGTGCCAGCAGTGAACACGGGAGCTCCTACAATGAGCAGTTCTTC. It translates to CASSEHGSSYNEQFF.

For the CDR3, the DNA is TGTGCCAGCAGCTTGGGCGGGCTACCCTACGAGCAGTACTTC. Translation gives CASSLGGLPYEQYF. J is TRBJ2-7 and V is TRBV11-1; D might be TRBD2 (5 bases). The germline CDR1 and CDR2 sequences are SGHAT and FQDESV (reference sequence). Trimming took off 3 bases at V and 2 bases at J, with 11 bases between the two ends. The CDR3 totals 14 residues.

There are a few counts of this clonotype. The chain is built from TRBV19 and TRBJ2-1; the D is unclear. Looked up from germline, CDR1 is LNHDA and CDR2 is SQIVND (reference sequence). CDR3 size: 15 residues. V lost 3 bases and J lost 6, with 15 bases in between. The CDR3 region is CASSIPGPGRNEQFF. The CDR3 DNA reads as TGTGCCAGTAGTATCCCTGGTCCCGGGCGCAATGAGCAGTTCTTC.

This clonotype was seen ten or more times. This chain uses TRBV27 with TRBJ2-7, with D possibly matching TRBD2 (6 bases). The germline gives CDR1 MNHEY, CDR2 SMNVEV (reference sequence). V gave up 7 bases and J gave up 3 bases, with 16 bases separating them. The CDR3 is made up of 14 amino acids. The CDR3 loop is CASKGAGTLYEQYF. CDR3 nucleotide sequence: TGTGCCAGCAAGGGAGCGGGCACCCTCTACGAGCAGTACTTC.

This clonotype showed up many times. The V call is TRBV2, the J call TRBJ2-7, with D perhaps matching TRBD1 (5 bases). The CDR3 is 13 amino acids. Trimming removed 6 bases at V and 0 bases at J, with 9 bases between. Germline CDR1 is SNHLY and CDR2 is FYNNEI. CDR3 in DNA: TGTGCCAGCAGACGACAGACCTCCTACGAGCAGTACTTC. It is translated as CASRRQTSYEQYF.

This clonotype was counted a few times. J is TRBJ2-7 and V is TRBV7-9, with D tentatively TRBD2 (9 bases). Trimming took off 5 bases at V and 1 base at J, with 30 bases between the two ends. CDR3 length: 20 amino acids. Germline CDR1 SEHNR, CDR2 FQNEAQ (reference sequence). The CDR3 nucleotides are TGTGCCAGCAGCCGACGGGACAGGCTTATAGCGGGAGAAAGGTCCTACGAGCAGTACTTC. The encoded protein is CASSRRDRLIAGERSYEQYF.

The chain joins TRBV29-1 to TRBJ2-6; maybe TRBD1 (7 bases). The CDR3 covers 14 residues. CDR1 is SQVTM and CDR2 is ANQGSEA in the germline V gene. Trimming removed 4 bases from V and 3 bases from J, with 10 bases in between. CDR3 nucleotide sequence: TGCAGCGTTGCAGGGGGGAGTGGGGCCAACGTCCTGACTTTC. This gives the protein CSVAGGSGANVLTF. Together with reference TRBV29-1 and TRBJ2-6, the CDR3 gives the full variable domain: SAVISQKPSRDICQRGTSLTIQCQVDSQVTMMFWYRQQPGQSLTLIATANQGSEATYESGFVIDKFPISRPNLTFSTLTVSNMSPEDSSIYLCSVAGGSGANVLTFGAGSRLTVL.

The V call is TRBV27, the J call TRBJ2-5; unclear D gene. This CDR3 has 14 residues. Per germline, CDR1 MNHEY and CDR2 SMNVEV (reference sequence). V shed 5 bases and J shed 5 bases, with 15 bases lying between them. The CDR3 bases are TGTGCCAGCAGTGTATTAGCACGTAGGGAGACCCAGTACTTC. Encoded protein: CASSVLARRETQYF.

The rearrangement links TRBV28 to TRBJ2-4; 10 nucleotides line up with TRBD2. The germline CDR1 and CDR2 sequences are MDHEN and SYDVKM. This CDR3 comprises 14 residues. With 11 bases clipped from V and 6 bases from J, the junction kept 10 bases outside the gene matches. The CDR3 reads CAVSGRWGRNIQYF. The CDR3 nucleotides read TGTGCCGTTAGCGGGAGGTGGGGAAGAAACATTCAGTACTTC.

This clonotype was detected ten times or more. This chain links TRBV7-8 with TRBJ2-7; 8 positions match TRBD1. This CDR3 spans 15 amino acids. The junction had 10 bases not matched to a gene; V was cut back by 4 bases and J by 5 bases. The V gene's germline CDR1 is SGHVS and CDR2 FQNEAQ. The CDR3 region is CASSSPQGAGNEQYF. The CDR3 DNA reads as TGTGCCAGCAGCTCGCCGCAGGGGGCGGGAAACGAGCAGTACTTC.

The sample holds a few counts of this clonotype. The genes are TRBV27 and TRBJ2-6; D ambiguous. Trimming removed 7 bases from V and 0 bases from J, with 16 bases in between. The CDR3 covers 17 residues. CDR1 and CDR2 (germline): MNHEY, SMNVEV (reference sequence). CDR3 DNA: TGTGCCAGCACCCCGCCTGACCTAGGCTCTGGGGCCAACGTCCTGACTTTC. It codes for CASTPPDLGSGANVLTF. Supplemented by reference TRBV27 and TRBJ2-6, the full variable domain reads EAQVTQNPRYLITVTGKKLTVTCSQNMNHEYMSWYRQDPGLGLRQIYYSMNVEVTDKGDVPEGYKVSRKEKRNFPLILESPSPNQTSLYFCASTPPDLGSGANVLTFGAGSRLTVL.

This clonotype was seen repeatedly, ten times or more. V and J are TRBV20-1 and TRBJ2-5; tentatively, D is TRBD2 (6 bases). Trimming shortened V by 6 bases and J by 5 bases, and 19 bases separated the two germline ends. Germline V gene lookup returns CDR1 DFQATT and CDR2 SNEGSKA (reference sequence). CDR3 length: 14 residues. In DNA, the CDR3 is TGCAGTGCCAGGTTACTCGGAGGGGCGGAGACCCAGTACTTC. Translated: CSARLLGGAETQYF.

About this clonotype: This may stem from a read error, because a much larger clone lies one nucleotide away. No conserved phenylalanine or tryptophan ends this CDR3, so it is likely a read error. The J gene is TRBJ2-5, the V gene TRBV20-1; TRBD2 matches 9 bases. Germline CDR1 reads DFQATT; CDR2 reads SNEGSKA (reference sequence). The trim removed 6 bases at V and 6 bases at J, leaving 8 bases unmatched. This CDR3 has 13 amino acids. The DNA of the CDR3 is TGCAGTGCCGAGGGACTAGCTGAGCAGACCCAGTACTCC. As protein: CSAEGLAEQTQYS.

This chain joins TRBV5-1 and TRBJ1-6; D is possibly TRBD1 (5 bases). CDR1 SGHRS and CDR2 YFSETQ come from the germline V gene. The length of the CDR3 is 15 residues. Trimming cost V 3 bases and J 10 bases, with 17 bases left between them. CDR3 protein: CASSSGGESWSPLHF. In DNA form, the CDR3 reads TGCGCCAGCAGCTCCGGGGGGGAGTCGTGGTCACCCCTCCACTTT.

Many counts were recorded for this clonotype. The CDR3 here is CASSQIPVGQGARAFF. The CDR3 region has the DNA TGTGCCAGCAGCCAGATCCCAGTTGGGCAGGGGGCGAGAGCTTTCTTT. The chain links TRBV3-1 to TRBJ1-1, with 8 nucleotides matching TRBD1. The CDR3 sequence is 16 residues long. V trimming: 3 bases; J trimming: 10 bases; junction bases outside the gene matches: 16. Germline CDR1 and CDR2: LGHDT and YNNKEL (reference sequence).

For this clonotype: Possible read error: a much larger clone is one base away. The CDR3 is CAWSVPGLSSYNEQYF. CDR3 bases: TGTGCCTGGAGTGTACCGGGGTTAAGCTCCTACAATGAGCAGTACTTC. The V gene is TRBV30, the J gene TRBJ2-7, with D possibly TRBD2 on 5 matching bases. V lost 0 bases and J lost 7, with 22 bases in between. The CDR3 length is 16 residues. Germline loops: CDR1 GTSNPN, CDR2 SVGIG (reference sequence).

The chain has TRBV12-3 or TRBV12-4 and TRBJ2-2; no clear D gene. The CDR3 loop spans 14 amino acids. The germline V and J ends were trimmed by 3 bases and 7 bases, with 12 bases remaining between them. In DNA form, the CDR3 reads TGTGCCAGCAGTTTCCCAGGATCGAACGGGGAGCTGTTTTTT. Its protein product is CASSFPGSNGELFF.

This clonotype appeared many times. The rearrangement uses TRBV20-1 and TRBJ2-7; 7 bases fit TRBD2. V was pared by 2 bases and J by 6 bases, with 4 bases of the junction left unmatched. This CDR3 is built from 12 residues. Germline V gene data show CDR1 as DFQATT and CDR2 as SNEGSKA (reference sequence). The CDR3 spells CSARRPSGEQYF. In DNA form, the CDR3 reads TGCAGTGCTAGACGGCCTAGCGGCGAGCAGTACTTC.

This clonotype was detected a few times. The chain is built from TRBV9 and TRBJ2-5, with TRBD1 matching over 10 bases. Trimming at V came to 0 bases and at J to 5 bases, leaving 10 bases not matched to a gene. Per germline, CDR1 SGDLS and CDR2 YYNGEE. This CDR3 has 17 residues. CDR3: CASSVGRWDRGRETQYF. In nucleotides, the CDR3 is TGTGCCAGCAGCGTAGGAAGATGGGACAGGGGTCGGGAGACCCAGTACTTC.

This clonotype was seen ten or more times. This chain links TRBV7-9 with TRBJ2-7; D not resolved. From germline, CDR1 is SEHNR and CDR2 FQNEAQ (reference sequence). The CDR3 has 14 residues. The germline V and J ends were trimmed by 4 bases and 4 bases, with 14 bases remaining between them. This chain's CDR3 is CASSSTPELYEQYF. In DNA, the CDR3 is TGTGCCAGCAGCTCAACGCCCGAGCTGTACGAGCAGTACTTC. The full variable domain, rest sourced from reference TRBV7-9 and TRBJ2-7, is DTGVSQNPRHKITKRGQNVTFRCDPISEHNRLYWYRQTLGQGPEFLTYFQNEAQLEKSRLLSDRFSAERPKGSFSTLEIQRTEQGDSAMYLCASSSTPELYEQYFGPGTRLTVT.

This clonotype was counted many times. This sequence joins TRBV7-8 and TRBJ2-1; the D gene is possibly TRBD1 (5 bases). Per germline, CDR1 SGHVS and CDR2 FQNEAQ. Trimming left V 2 bases short and J 6 bases short, with 11 bases between. The CDR3 sequence is 14 residues long. CDR3 bases: TGTGCCAGCAGCTTAAGGCAGGGTTTCAATGAGCAGTTCTTC. Encoded protein: CASSLRQGFNEQFF.

This clonotype was counted a few times. This chain joins TRBV6-9 and TRBJ2-1; possibly TRBD2 for D (5 bases). The CDR3 totals 17 residues. Trimming pared 3 bases from V and 0 bases from J, leaving 15 bases between. Germline loops: CDR1 MNHGY, CDR2 SVAAGI. In DNA, the CDR3 is TGTGCCAGCAGTTACGAGGCTAGCCGTAGCTCCTACAATGAGCAGTTCTTC. It yields the protein CASSYEASRSSYNEQFF.